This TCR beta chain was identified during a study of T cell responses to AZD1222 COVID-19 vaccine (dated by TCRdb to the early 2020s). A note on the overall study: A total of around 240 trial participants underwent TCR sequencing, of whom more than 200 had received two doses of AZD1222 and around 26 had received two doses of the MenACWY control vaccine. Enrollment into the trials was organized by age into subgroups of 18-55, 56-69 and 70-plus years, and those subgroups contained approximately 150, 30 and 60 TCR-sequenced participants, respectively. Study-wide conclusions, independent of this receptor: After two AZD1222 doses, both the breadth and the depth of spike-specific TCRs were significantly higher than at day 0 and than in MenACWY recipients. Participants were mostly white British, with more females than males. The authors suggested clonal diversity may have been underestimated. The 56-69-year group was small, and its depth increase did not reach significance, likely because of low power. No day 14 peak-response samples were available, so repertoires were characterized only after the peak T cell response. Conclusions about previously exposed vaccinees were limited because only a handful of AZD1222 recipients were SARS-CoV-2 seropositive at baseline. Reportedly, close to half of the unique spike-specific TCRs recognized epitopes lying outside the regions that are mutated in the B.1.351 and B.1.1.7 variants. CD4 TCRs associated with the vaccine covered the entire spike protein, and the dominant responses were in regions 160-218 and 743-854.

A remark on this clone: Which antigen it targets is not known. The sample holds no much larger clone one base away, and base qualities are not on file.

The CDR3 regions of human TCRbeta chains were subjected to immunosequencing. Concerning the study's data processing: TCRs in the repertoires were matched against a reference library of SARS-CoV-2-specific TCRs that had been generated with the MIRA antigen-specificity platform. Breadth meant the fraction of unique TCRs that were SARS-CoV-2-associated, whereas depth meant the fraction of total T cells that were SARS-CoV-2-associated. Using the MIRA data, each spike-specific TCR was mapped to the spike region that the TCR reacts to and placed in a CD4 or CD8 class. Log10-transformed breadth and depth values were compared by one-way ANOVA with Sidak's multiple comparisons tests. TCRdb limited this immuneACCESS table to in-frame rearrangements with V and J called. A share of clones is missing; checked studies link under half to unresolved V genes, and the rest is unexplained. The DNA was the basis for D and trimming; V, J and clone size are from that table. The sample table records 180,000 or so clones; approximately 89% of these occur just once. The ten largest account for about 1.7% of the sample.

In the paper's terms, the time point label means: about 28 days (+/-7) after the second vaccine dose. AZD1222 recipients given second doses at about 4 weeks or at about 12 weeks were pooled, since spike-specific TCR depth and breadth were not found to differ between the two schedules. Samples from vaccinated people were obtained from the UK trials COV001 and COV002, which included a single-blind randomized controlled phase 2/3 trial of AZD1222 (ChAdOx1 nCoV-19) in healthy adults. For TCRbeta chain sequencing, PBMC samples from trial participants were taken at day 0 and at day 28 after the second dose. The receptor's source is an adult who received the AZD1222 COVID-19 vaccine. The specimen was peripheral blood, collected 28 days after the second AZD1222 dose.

The bases are TGTGCCAGCAGTTTAGTAGGGCATCAGCCCCAGCATTTT. It is translated as CASSLVGHQPQHF. Recombination connected TRBV27 to TRBJ1-5; too little of a D gene remains to name it. V drops 2 bases and J drops 5 bases, leaving 7 bases in between. The CDR3 starts with the cysteine, ends with the phenylalanine, and has 13 residues. The sequence is cut down to CDR3 DNA, 39 bases in frame from base 1. Per the germline V gene (reference sequence), MNHEY is the CDR1 and SMNVEV is the CDR2.